These 11 T cell receptor beta chains came from one sample sequenced in a study of cytomegalovirus exposure and HLA in healthy donors. The PCR employed 60 Vbeta primers together with 13 Jbeta primers. Repertoires were generated with immunoSEQ multiplex PCR, while TCRdb's copy carries only in-frame clones and drops some. The table includes approximately 140,000 clones, around 78% detected once. The sequenced material came from PBMCs. These receptors were collected from a woman aged 18-29 years in good health and CMV-seronegative.

The chain uses TRBV14 and TRBJ2-3; D perhaps matches TRBD1 (6 bases). There are 17 residues in the CDR3. The V gene lost 6 bases and the J gene lost 2 bases, with 21 bases spanning the gap. Per the germline V gene, CDR1 is SGHDN and CDR2 is FVKESK. CDR3 loop: CASSTKAMDRNTDTQYF. As DNA, the CDR3 is TGTGCCAGCAGTACAAAGGCCATGGACAGAAACACAGATACGCAGTATTTT. The full variable domain, in which reference TRBV14 and TRBJ2-3 provide the parts outside the CDR3, is EAGVTQFPSHSVIEKGQTVTLRCDPISGHDNLYWYRRVMGKEIKFLLHFVKESKQDESGMPNNRFLAERTGGTYSTLKVQPAELEDSGVYFCASSTKAMDRNTDTQYFGPGTRLTVL.

This chain joins TRBV6-1 and TRBJ2-1, with D unclear. The CDR3 sequence is 15 residues long. The V gene lost 3 bases and the J gene lost 4 bases, with 13 bases spanning the gap. Germline loops: CDR1 MNHNS, CDR2 SASEGT. The CDR3 region has the DNA TGTGCCAGCAGTGAGGTTCTCACAATTTACAATGAGCAGTTCTTC. This translates into CASSEVLTIYNEQFF.

The chain carries TRBV27 and TRBJ1-3; D gene ambiguous. This CDR3 spans 14 amino acids. Germline CDR1 is MNHEY and CDR2 is SMNVEV (reference sequence). V was pared by 1 base and J by 8 bases, with 12 bases between. The CDR3 loop reads CASSLFAGADTIYF. The CDR3 bases are TGTGCCAGCAGTTTATTTGCGGGAGCGGACACCATATATTTT.

Details on this clone: Relative to the germline gene, one junction end is altered; a read error may explain this. Additional DNA sequences in this sample encode the identical CDR3. Here the CDR3 reads CASSQAVGGYTEAFF. The CDR3 DNA sequence: TGTGCCAGCAGCCAAGCCGTGGGGGGTTATACTGAAGCTTTCTTT. The chain links TRBV4-1 to TRBJ1-1; perhaps TRBD1 as D (5 bases). Germline CDR1 MGHRA, CDR2 YSYEKL. The CDR3 has 15 amino acids.

This clone has a count of ten or more. This sequence joins TRBV6-6 and TRBJ1-2, with D uncertain. The germline V gene has CDR1 MNHNY and CDR2 SVGAGI (reference sequence). V lost 3 bases and J 6 bases, leaving 14 bases between the germline ends. CDR3 length equals 14 residues. CDR3 DNA: TGTGCCAGCAGTTATAGAGGATTTGTGGATGGCTACACCTTC. This sequence encodes CASSYRGFVDGYTF.

The chain couples TRBV18 to TRBJ1-1; D gene ambiguous. Germline loops: CDR1 KGHSH, CDR2 LQKENI. This CDR3 comprises 13 residues. V was pared by 3 bases and J by 0 bases, with 5 bases between. The CDR3 reads CASSPALNTEAFF. The DNA for the CDR3 is TGTGCCAGCTCACCGGCCCTGAACACTGAAGCTTTCTTT.

Written as DNA, the CDR3 is TGTGCCAGCAGTAGTCTCACACAGGGCTCGACTTTCTTT. This codes for CASSSLTQGSTFF. The chain has TRBV27 and TRBJ1-1, with D perhaps TRBD1 (6 bases). Trimming cost V 5 bases and J 12 bases, with 19 bases left between them. The CDR3 length is 13 residues. Looked up from germline, CDR1 is MNHEY and CDR2 is SMNVEV (reference sequence).

This clone was seen a handful of times. The chain carries TRBV7-9 and TRBJ1-2, with D tentatively TRBD1 (5 bases). V lost 5 bases and J lost 2, with 15 bases in between. Germline loops: CDR1 SEHNR, CDR2 FQNEAQ (reference sequence). The CDR3 has 15 residues. The CDR3 loop reads CASSPSGTLNYGYTF. CDR3 in DNA: TGTGCCAGCAGCCCATCCGGGACTTTAAACTATGGCTACACCTTC.

The V call is TRBV7-9, the J call TRBJ2-1, with 8 bases fitting TRBD1. The junction had 2 bases not matched to a gene; V was cut back by 5 bases and J by 2 bases. Germline V gene data show CDR1 as SEHNR and CDR2 as FQNEAQ (reference sequence). CDR3 length: 14 amino acids. The CDR3 nucleotides read TGTGCCAGCAGCCCGACAGGGGCCTACAATGAGCAGTTCTTC. Its protein is CASSPTGAYNEQFF.

The chain carries TRBV5-4 and TRBJ2-1; 9 bases fit TRBD1. V was clipped by 2 bases and J by 3 bases; unmatched bases: 9. The CDR3 sequence is 17 residues long. Germline assignment: CDR1 SGHNT and CDR2 YYREEE (reference sequence). The CDR3 DNA reads as TGTGCCAGCAGCTTAGGATCAGGACAGGGGCTCTACAATGAGCAGTTCTTC. It specifies CASSLGSGQGLYNEQFF. Combining the CDR3 with reference TRBV5-4 and TRBJ2-1 gives the whole variable domain ETGVTQSPTHLIKTRGQQVTLRCSSQSGHNTVSWYQQALGQGPQFIFQYYREEENGRGNFPPRFSGLQFPNYSSELNVNALELDDSALYLCASSLGSGQGLYNEQFFGPGTRLTVL.

Here the CDR3 reads CAWSVLGSNQPQHF. CDR3 coding DNA: TGTGCCTGGAGTGTACTCGGTAGCAATCAGCCCCAGCATTTT. This chain uses TRBV30 with TRBJ1-5; D not certain. The V end was cut by 0 bases, the J end by 0 bases, with 6 bases between. In germline, CDR1 is GTSNPN, CDR2 SVGIG (reference sequence). The CDR3 sequence is 14 residues long. Supplemented by reference TRBV30 and TRBJ1-5, the full variable domain reads SQTIHQWPATLVQPVGSPLSLECTVEGTSNPNLYWYRQAAGRGLQLLFYSVGIGQISSEVPQNLSASRPQDRQFILSSKKLLLSDSGFYLCAWSVLGSNQPQHFGDGTRLSIL.